This T cell receptor beta chain was sequenced during a study of blood T cell repertoires in COVID-19. The authors' processing: How many nucleated cells were present was estimated from reference gene primer amplification. The assay was immunoSEQ multiplex PCR, and TCRdb's table has in-frame clones only and misses some. V, J and clone size are those of that table, while D and trimming were read from the DNA. The data show a few hundred thousand clones, less than 90% seen once. With V trimmed by 4 bases and J by 7 bases, 12 bases remained unmatched. The CDR3 sequence is 15 residues long. Germline V gene lookup returns CDR1 SGHDT and CDR2 YYEEEE. Participant ages covered roughly 18 to 90 years across about 22 US areas. In Cohort 3, a recovered donor had either two negative PCRs, clearance, or symptom resolution.

The receptor comes from a woman in her 30s who had recovered from COVID-19. The sequenced sample was PBMCs or T cells enriched from blood (not recorded which). V is TRBV5-6 and J is TRBJ1-1; 8 bases are a match to TRBD1. The CDR3 sequence is CASSQGQAAFVEAFF. The CDR3 nucleotides read TGTGCCAGCAGCCAGGGACAGGCAGCATTTGTTGAAGCTTTCTTT.